The present T cell receptor beta chain was sequenced within a study of beta chain features in type 1 diabetes. Expressed TCRB transcripts got sequenced, as all isolated RNA was reverse transcribed. Clones were read by immunoSEQ multiplex PCR, and TCRdb kept only the in-frame ones, dropping some. The table has 810,000 or so clones, roughly a sixth seen once. With regard to this clone: Its cognate antigen is unknown.

V was trimmed by 3 bases and J by 1 base, leaving 16 bases between them. This CDR3 spans 16 amino acids. Germline values: CDR1 SQVTM, CDR2 ANQGSEA. Study outcomes and limitations: Diminished insertions and augmented deletions at VDJ junctions characterized type 1 diabetes patients.

This receptor was taken from a woman aged 18 to 35 in good health. The sample comprised naive CD4+ T cells from blood. The chain uses TRBV29-1 and TRBJ2-1; D gene ambiguous. The CDR3 region is CSVDRNGIGSYNEQFF. The CDR3 DNA reads TGCAGCGTTGATCGGAACGGAATAGGGTCCTACAATGAGCAGTTCTTC.